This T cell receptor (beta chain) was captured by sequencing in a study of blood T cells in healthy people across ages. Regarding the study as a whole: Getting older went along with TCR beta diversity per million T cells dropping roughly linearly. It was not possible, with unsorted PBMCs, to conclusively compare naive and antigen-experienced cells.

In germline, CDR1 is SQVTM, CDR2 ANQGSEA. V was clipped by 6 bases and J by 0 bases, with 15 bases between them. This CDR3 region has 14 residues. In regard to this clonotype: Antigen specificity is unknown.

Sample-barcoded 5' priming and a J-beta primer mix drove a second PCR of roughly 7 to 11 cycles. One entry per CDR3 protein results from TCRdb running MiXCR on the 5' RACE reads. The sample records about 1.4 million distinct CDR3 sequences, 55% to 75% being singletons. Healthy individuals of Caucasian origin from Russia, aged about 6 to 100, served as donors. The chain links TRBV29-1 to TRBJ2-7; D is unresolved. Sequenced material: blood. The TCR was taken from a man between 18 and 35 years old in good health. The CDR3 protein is CSVVDNGSSYEQYF. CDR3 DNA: TGCAGCGTGGTCGACAATGGTTCCTCCTACGAGCAGTACTTC.